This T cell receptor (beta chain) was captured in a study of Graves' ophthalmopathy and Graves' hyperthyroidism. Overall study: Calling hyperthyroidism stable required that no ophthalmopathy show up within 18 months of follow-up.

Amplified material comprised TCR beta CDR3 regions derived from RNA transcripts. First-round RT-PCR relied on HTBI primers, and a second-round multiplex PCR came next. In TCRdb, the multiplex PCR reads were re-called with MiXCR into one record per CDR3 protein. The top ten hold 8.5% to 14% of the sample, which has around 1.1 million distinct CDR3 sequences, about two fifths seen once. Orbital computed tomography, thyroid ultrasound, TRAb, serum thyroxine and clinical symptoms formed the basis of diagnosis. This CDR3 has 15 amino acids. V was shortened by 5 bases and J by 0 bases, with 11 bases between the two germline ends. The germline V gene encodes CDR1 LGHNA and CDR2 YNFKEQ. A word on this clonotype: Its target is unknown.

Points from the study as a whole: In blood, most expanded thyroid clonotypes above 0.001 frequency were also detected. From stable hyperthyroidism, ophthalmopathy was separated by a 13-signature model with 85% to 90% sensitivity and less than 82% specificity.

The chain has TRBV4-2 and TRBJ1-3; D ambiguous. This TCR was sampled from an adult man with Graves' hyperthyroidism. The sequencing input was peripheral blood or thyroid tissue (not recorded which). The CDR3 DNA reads TGTGCCAGCAGCTTAAGCGACCTCTCTGGAAACACCATATATTTT. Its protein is CASSLSDLSGNTIYF.